This TCR beta chain was sequenced during a study of shared clonotypes between healthy human individuals (dated by TCRdb to the early 2020s). Context from the whole study: A couple of women and a few men aged 18 to 49 years were included in the cohort. To estimate repertoire size and how much clonotypes are shared between individuals, the study performed deep sequencing of blood TCR repertoires from five healthy adults. Between about 0.9 and 10 billion PBMCs per donor were obtained by leukapheresis. For each donor, three plates each were used for CD4 naive and CD4 memory, two plates were used for CD8 naive, and one plate was used for CD8 memory. To increase sequencing depth and limit assay-specific biases, TCR repertoire library preparation and sequencing were carried out by different laboratories using diverse techniques. General findings and caveats noted by the study authors: Estimated clonotype richness was generally larger for naive than for memory subsets. Sharing across several donors was observed for approximately 5% of naive CD4, 3% to 3.5% of naive CD8, 2% to 2.5% of memory CD4, and about 0.4% of memory CD8 clonotypes. Clonotypes shared by all four sorted-subset donors showed higher generation probabilities than non-shared clonotypes. The genetic and exposure-history diversity represented was limited by the small number of donors. Pairwise subsampling led to the expectation that sequencing depth would affect the degree of clonotype sharing among donors. Sampling was limited to blood, and TCR repertoires in tissue likely differ from TCR repertoires in blood. Incomplete sequencing was indicated by rarefaction of sorted-subset datasets, despite the large sequencing depth.

Turning to this clone: It lacks a known antigen. Base-call qualities are not available, and no considerably larger clone is one nucleotide away.

The donors were healthy, HIV-negative adults who had no recently reported acute infections or vaccinations. Every donor was a Caucasian adult residing in Nashville, Tennessee, USA. CD4+ T cells were enriched by magnetic negative selection; naive cells were then positively selected on CD45RA, and the negative fraction formed the memory subset. After blood collection by leukapheresis, PBMCs were isolated using Ficoll-Histopaque density gradient centrifugation and then cryopreserved in the vapor phase of liquid nitrogen. Analytical flow cytometry was used to check the purity and quantity of each magnetically sorted T cell population. Genomic DNA was isolated from each sorted fraction and quantified by UV absorbance on a Nanodrop 2000c. Using the deep immunoSEQ assay, multiplex PCR amplified TCR CDR3 regions from genomic DNA. Extracted genomic DNA from each cell subset was spread evenly across all wells of several immunoSEQ 96-well plates, with each plate serving as a replicate. For sorted subsets, 150 to 200 ng genomic DNA, equal to about 30,000 T cell genomes, was loaded into each replicate PCR. Purified libraries were quantified with a Qubit 3.0 fluorometer, sized on a Bioanalyzer 2100, and re-quantified with the KAPA Library Quantification kit. Each immunoSEQ 96-well plate was sequenced on its own single-read 150-cycle Illumina NextSeq 550 flow cell. As for the original processing: Because only junctional sequences without quality scores were contained in the immunoSEQ output, filtering matching that applied to full-length reads could not be performed. Sequences were annotated with PyIR, a Python wrapper for IgBLAST v1.9, using IMGT germline references to assign V/J genes and CDR3. Any read was removed if the V/J assignment was weak (E-value above 1e-6), the CDR3 was missing, or the read contained stop codons, out-of-frame junctions, or ambiguous translated residues. V3J clonotypes were defined by identical inferred V gene, J gene, and CDR3 amino acid sequence. Percentage overlap between repertoires was computed as shared unique clonotypes divided by the size of the smaller repertoire. RTK rarefaction, the Chao1 estimator, and Recon v2.1 estimates of unobserved clonotypes were used to assess repertoire richness. OLGA was used to compute generation probabilities for all TCRbeta clonotypes that the gDNA method yielded from several donors. TCRdb re-hosts the immuneACCESS table, in-frame sequences only. Its copies lack some clones; in the studies checked, an unresolved V gene accounts for under half of them, and the cause for the rest is not known. V, J and clone size are those of that table, while D and trimming were read from the DNA. This sample has over 850,000 clones in its table, and around 78% of those were observed once. More than 0.5% of the sample lies in the top ten.

The V and J ends are trimmed by 8 bases and 5 bases, leaving 9 bases between them. For CDR1 and CDR2, the germline V gene lists MDHEN and SYDVKM. The CDR3 has 12 amino acids, counting the end cysteine and phenylalanine. Only CDR3 DNA is held: 36 bases, read in frame from base 1. The sequence is built from TRBV28 and TRBJ2-2; no D segment can be confidently identified. This TCR was recovered from a man aged 18 to 30 in good health. Some clones in this sample may be carry-over from other donors' samples. Input material: memory CD4+ T cells from PBMCs. The sample's cell subset or site label is to be understood as: CD45RA-negative fraction. The DNA is TGTGCCAGCGCTGAGCAGACCGGGGAGCTGTTTTTT. Translated, this gives CASAEQTGELFF. Joined to the reference TRBV28 and TRBJ2-2 proteins, this CDR3 gives the full variable domain: DVKVTQSSRYLVKRTGEKVFLECVQDMDHENMFWYRQDPGLGLRLIYFSYDVKMKEKGDIPEGYSVSREKKERFSLILESASTNQTSMYLCASAEQTGELFFGEGSRLTVL.